The 17 T cell receptor beta chains in this list originate from one sample, sequenced in a study of shared clonotypes between healthy human individuals (dated by TCRdb to about 2020). The method was the immunoSEQ multiplex PCR assay. TCRdb stores this immuneACCESS table with in-frame sequences only. Part of the clones is absent; in the studies checked, under half of the shortfall reflects unresolved V genes, and no reason is known for the rest. In all, the sample holds around 980,000 clones, and about 80% of those were seen once. The ten largest make up around 0.6% of the sample. The sample comprised memory CD4+ T cells from PBMCs. The intended sense of this specimen's cell subset or site label: CD45RA-negative fraction. Receptor source: a man younger than 35 in good health. Some clones in this sample may be carry-over from other donors' samples.

This sequence joins TRBV6-5 and TRBJ2-2; the D gene is possibly TRBD2 (5 bases). Germline V gene lookup returns CDR1 MNHEY and CDR2 SVGAGI. Trimming removed 2 bases at V and 8 bases at J, with 15 bases between. This CDR3 is 15 amino acids long. CDR3 region: CASSYGGLTGGELFF. The CDR3 region has the DNA TGTGCCAGCAGTTACGGCGGACTTACCGGGGGGGAGCTGTTTTTT.

This clone was found a few times. J is TRBJ2-1 and V is TRBV7-3, with 12 bases fitting TRBD2. The V gene end was trimmed by 5 bases and the J gene end by 6 bases; junction bases not matched to a gene: 2. The CDR3 has 14 residues. Germline CDR1 and CDR2: SGHTA and FQGTGA. The CDR3 is CASSPTSGGNEQFF. Written as DNA, the CDR3 is TGTGCCAGCAGCCCGACTAGCGGGGGCAATGAGCAGTTCTTC.

The chain combines TRBV5-5 with TRBJ2-2, with D perhaps matching TRBD1 (6 bases). The germline gives CDR1 SGHKS, CDR2 YYEKEE (reference sequence). V shed 1 base and J shed 4 bases, with 14 bases lying between them. There are 16 residues in the CDR3. The CDR3 DNA reads as TGTGCCAGCAGCTTGTTGGACAGCCTGGGCACCGGGGAGCTGTTTTTT. This encodes CASSLLDSLGTGELFF.

The chain couples TRBV18 to TRBJ1-1; no firm D call. Per the germline V gene, CDR1 is KGHSH and CDR2 is LQKENI. This CDR3 is built from 13 residues. The ends were cut back, 4 bases at V and 4 bases at J, with 10 bases in the middle. The CDR3 loop is CASSQSPGTEAFF. The CDR3 nucleotides are TGTGCCAGCTCACAATCCCCAGGCACTGAAGCTTTCTTT.

This chain links TRBV6-5 with TRBJ1-2, with TRBD1 identical over 8 bases. The V gene end was trimmed by 8 bases and the J gene end by 7 bases; junction bases not matched to a gene: 15. This CDR3 comprises 15 residues. The V gene's germline CDR1 is MNHEY and CDR2 SVGAGI. The CDR3 region is CASQSVRTGKGGYTF. In nucleotides, the CDR3 is TGTGCCAGCCAATCGGTCCGGACAGGGAAGGGTGGCTACACCTTC.

This chain joins TRBV30 and TRBJ2-3, with D perhaps TRBD1 (5 bases). The V gene lost 3 bases and the J gene lost 0 bases, with 13 bases spanning the gap. The CDR3 runs to 15 residues. Germline values: CDR1 GTSNPN, CDR2 SVGIG (reference sequence). CDR3 region: CAWSSRQTSTDTQYF. The CDR3 DNA reads TGTGCCTGGAGCTCGCGACAGACTAGCACAGATACGCAGTATTTT.

The gene calls are TRBV30 and TRBJ1-5, with TRBD1 matching 8 bases. The CDR3 loop spans 13 amino acids. The germline gives CDR1 GTSNPN, CDR2 SVGIG (reference sequence). V lost 5 bases and J lost 7; bases outside the gene matches: 7. CDR3 sequence: CAWQDRVGQPQHF. The DNA for the CDR3 is TGTGCCTGGCAGGACAGGGTCGGACAGCCCCAGCATTTT. The variable domain in full, completed from reference TRBV30 and TRBJ1-5, reads SQTIHQWPATLVQPVGSPLSLECTVEGTSNPNLYWYRQAAGRGLQLLFYSVGIGQISSEVPQNLSASRPQDRQFILSSKKLLLSDSGFYLCAWQDRVGQPQHFGDGTRLSIL.

This clone showed up many times. The chain recombines TRBV9 with TRBJ1-3; D is uncertain. Trimming left V 0 bases short and J 0 bases short, with 4 bases between. The germline V gene has CDR1 SGDLS and CDR2 YYNGEE. The length of the CDR3 is 14 residues. CDR3 residues: CASSVASSGNTIYF. The CDR3 DNA reads as TGTGCCAGCAGCGTAGCCAGCTCTGGAAACACCATATATTTT.

About this clone: This may arise from a read error, as a much more abundant clone is one base away. Other DNA sequences from this sample encode an identical CDR3 as well. The J gene is TRBJ1-2, the V gene TRBV6-6; D might be TRBD1 (6 bases). Germline V gene sequence: CDR1 MNHNY, CDR2 SVGAGI (reference sequence). CDR3 length equals 16 residues. CDR3 bases: TGTGCCAGTAGTTACTCGGGGTGGGACACAGGAAATGGCTACACCTTC. Amino acids: CASSYSGWDTGNGYTF.

The J gene is TRBJ1-2, the V gene TRBV7-2; D not certain. Trimming took 0 bases from V and 6 from J, leaving 14 bases between them. Looked up from germline, CDR1 is SGHTA and CDR2 is FQGNSA. The CDR3 extends over 15 amino acids. The CDR3 nucleotides are TGTGCCAGCAGCTTAGCGAGGGAGAACTTAAATGGCTACACCTTC. It encodes CASSLARENLNGYTF.

The chain combines TRBV19 with TRBJ2-2; D gene unclear. Germline-derived CDR1 and CDR2 are LNHDA and SQIVND (reference sequence). CDR3 length equals 12 residues. The V gene lost 6 bases and the J gene lost 6 bases, with 8 bases spanning the gap. CDR3 nucleotide sequence: TGTGCCAGTAGACCTCGATCCGGGGAGCTGTTTTTT. This codes for CASRPRSGELFF.

This clone was seen once. The chain joins TRBV28 to TRBJ1-2, with 7 positions matching TRBD1. After removal of 3 bases from V and 6 bases from J, the junction contained 4 bases not matched to a gene. CDR1 and CDR2 (germline): MDHEN, SYDVKM. The CDR3 runs 13 residues. CDR3 sequence reads: CASSFRGRHGYTF. The CDR3 DNA reads as TGTGCCAGCAGTTTTAGGGGGCGTCATGGCTACACCTTC.

This clone was seen many times. This chain uses TRBV2 with TRBJ1-3; 7 bases are shared with TRBD1. This CDR3 has 15 amino acids. Trimming cost V 6 bases and J 3 bases; bases outside gene matches: 8. Germline CDR1 SNHLY, CDR2 FYNNEI. CDR3 region: CASRKSGQSGNTIYF. As DNA, the CDR3 is TGTGCCAGCAGAAAGTCGGGACAGAGTGGAAACACCATATATTTT.

V usage is TRBV6-4 and J usage is TRBJ2-1; D call uncertain. This CDR3 contains 15 residues. Germline assignment: CDR1 MRHNA and CDR2 SNTAGT. Trimming stripped 2 bases from V and 1 base from J, with 9 bases between. The CDR3 reads CASSDVAKSYNEQFF. The CDR3 nucleotides read TGTGCCAGCAGTGACGTTGCGAAATCCTACAATGAGCAGTTCTTC.

The chain employs TRBV19 and TRBJ1-4; 7 bases are shared with TRBD1. Germline values: CDR1 LNHDA, CDR2 SQIVND (reference sequence). This CDR3 is 12 amino acids long. With 9 bases clipped from V and 8 bases from J, the junction kept 6 bases outside the gene matches. The CDR3 region is CASRQGGEKLFF. The CDR3, as DNA: TGTGCCAGCAGACAGGGAGGAGAAAAACTGTTTTTT.

The rearrangement joins TRBV2 to TRBJ2-3, with 14 bases identical to TRBD2. V lost 4 bases and J lost 6; bases outside the gene matches: 9. Germline V gene sequence: CDR1 SNHLY, CDR2 FYNNEI. This CDR3 comprises 17 residues. CDR3 amino acids: CASSGGSTSGRVDTQYF. The CDR3 DNA sequence: TGTGCCAGCAGTGGAGGCTCGACTAGCGGGAGGGTTGATACGCAGTATTTT.

As concerns this clone: Distinct nucleotide sequences in the sample also encode this CDR3. This chain joins TRBV28 and TRBJ2-7; 10 positions match TRBD1. There are 15 residues in the CDR3. V dropped 4 bases and J dropped 1; count of bases not matched to a gene: 4. The V gene's germline CDR1 is MDHEN and CDR2 SYDVKM. For the CDR3, the DNA is TGTGCCAGCAGTTCTCCGGGACAGGGGTCCTACGAGCAGTACTTC. It codes for CASSSPGQGSYEQYF. Full variable domain (missing parts from reference TRBV28 and TRBJ2-7): DVKVTQSSRYLVKRTGEKVFLECVQDMDHENMFWYRQDPGLGLRLIYFSYDVKMKEKGDIPEGYSVSREKKERFSLILESASTNQTSMYLCASSSPGQGSYEQYFGPGTRLTVT.